This T cell receptor (beta chain) was found in a study of spatial heterogeneity in lung cancer. Overall study: Each distinct TCR and UMI combination averaged more than ten appearances in raw reads.

Regarding this clonotype: The antigen remains unidentified.

A unique molecular identifier was carried by every single TCR cDNA molecule. TCRdb fed the 5' RACE reads into MiXCR, producing one record per CDR3 protein. The sample includes 50,000 to 65,000 distinct CDR3 sequences, more than 7% of them seen just once. As for time point: sample taken at primary tumor resection. Unsorted whole RNA from tumor, nontumor lung or frozen PBMC underwent sequencing. The donor population consisted of 72 patients with untreated, early-stage non-small cell lung cancer. Study-level results: Ubiquitous expanded tumor TCRs were seen in blood more at resection than at follow-up.

The sequence was collected from a female donor with early-stage non-small cell lung cancer. The sequencing used PBMCs, collected at surgery.

The CDR3 nucleotides are TGCGCCAGCAGCTTGCGTTCGGGGGAGACCCAGTACTTC. Translation: CASSLRSGETQYF. The V and J genes are TRBV5-1 and TRBJ2-5; D might be TRBD2 (5 bases). The CDR3 runs to 13 residues. From germline, CDR1 is SGHRS and CDR2 YFSETQ. Trimming shortened V by 1 base and J by 5 bases, and 9 bases separated the two germline ends.